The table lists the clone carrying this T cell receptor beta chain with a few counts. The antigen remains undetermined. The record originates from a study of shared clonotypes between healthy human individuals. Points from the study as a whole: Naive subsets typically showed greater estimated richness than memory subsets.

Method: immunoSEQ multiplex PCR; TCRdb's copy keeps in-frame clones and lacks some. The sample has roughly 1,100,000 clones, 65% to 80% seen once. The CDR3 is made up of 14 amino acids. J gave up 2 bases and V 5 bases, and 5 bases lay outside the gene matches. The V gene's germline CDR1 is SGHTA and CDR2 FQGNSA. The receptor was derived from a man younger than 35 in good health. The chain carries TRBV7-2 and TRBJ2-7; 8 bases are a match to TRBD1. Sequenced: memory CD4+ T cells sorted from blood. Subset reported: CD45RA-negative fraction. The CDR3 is CASSPEQGAYEQYF. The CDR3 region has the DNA TGTGCCAGCAGCCCCGAACAGGGGGCCTACGAGCAGTACTTC.